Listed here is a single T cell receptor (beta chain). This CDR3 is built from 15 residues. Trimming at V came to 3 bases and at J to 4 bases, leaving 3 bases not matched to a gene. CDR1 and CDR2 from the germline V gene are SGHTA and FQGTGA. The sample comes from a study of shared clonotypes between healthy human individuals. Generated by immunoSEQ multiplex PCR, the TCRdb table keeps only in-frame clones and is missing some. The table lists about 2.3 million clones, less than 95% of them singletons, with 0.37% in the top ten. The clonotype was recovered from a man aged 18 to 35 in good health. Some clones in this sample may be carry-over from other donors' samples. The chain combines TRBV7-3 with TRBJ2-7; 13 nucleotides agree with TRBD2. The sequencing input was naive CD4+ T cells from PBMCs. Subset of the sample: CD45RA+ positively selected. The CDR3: CASSLGTSGIYEQYF. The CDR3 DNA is TGTGCCAGCAGCTTGGGGACTAGCGGGATTTACGAGCAGTACTTC.